What follows is one T cell receptor (beta chain) and its context. From germline, CDR1 is SGHVS and CDR2 FQNEAQ. With V trimmed by 5 bases and J by 0 bases, 6 bases remained unmatched. The CDR3 covers 15 residues. The sample originates from a study of shared clonotypes between healthy human individuals. CD4+ cells yielded CD45RA+ naive and CD45RA-negative memory subsets. Some clones are missing from TCRdb's copy, which holds only in-frame ones; the method was immunoSEQ multiplex PCR. The data show roughly 2 million clones, around 95% seen once. What was sequenced was naive CD4+ T cells sorted from blood. Described subset: CD45RA+ positively selected. The chain joins TRBV7-8 to TRBJ1-2; 7 bases line up with TRBD1. The clonotype comes from a man aged 18 to 35 in good health. The CDR3 DNA reads as TGTGCCAGCAGCCCAGCGGGGACAGCTAACTATGGCTACACCTTC. Translating it yields CASSPAGTANYGYTF. Full variable domain (missing parts from reference TRBV7-8 and TRBJ1-2): GAGVSQSPRYKVAKRGQDVALRCDPISGHVSLFWYQQALGQGPEFLTYFQNEAQLDKSGLPSDRFFAERPEGSVSTLKIQRTQQEDSAVYLCASSPAGTANYGYTFGSGTRLTVV.